These 12 T cell receptor beta chains came from one sample sequenced in a study of blood T cells in healthy people across ages. The authors ran a second PCR of roughly 6 to 11 cycles using a sample-barcoded 5' primer and a J-beta primer mix. TCRdb ran MiXCR on the 5' RACE reads and lists one entry per CDR3 protein. The sample carries a few hundred thousand distinct CDR3 sequences, 25% to 30% recorded once. The sample consisted of blood. The receptors derive from a woman in her 70s in good health.

The chain recombines TRBV29-1 with TRBJ2-5; 10 bases match TRBD2. CDR3 length: 15 residues. The germline V gene has CDR1 SQVTM and CDR2 ANQGSEA. V was clipped by 4 bases and J by 3 bases; unmatched bases: 8. The CDR3 region is CSVVGTSGVKETQYF. CDR3 sequence (DNA): TGCAGCGTTGTGGGAACTAGCGGGGTCAAAGAGACCCAGTACTTC.

This clonotype showed up just a few times. The chain uses TRBV5-6 and TRBJ2-7; TRBD2 agrees at 7 bases. CDR3 length: 15 residues. Germline assignment: CDR1 SGHDT and CDR2 YYEEEE. V trimming: 0 bases; J trimming: 3 bases; junction bases outside the gene matches: 6. The CDR3 DNA follows: TGTGCCAGCAGCTTGGGGACGGGCGGGGGCTACGAGCAGTACTTC. This sequence encodes CASSLGTGGGYEQYF.

The CDR3 DNA reads as TGTGCCAGCAGCTTGGAGGCCGGCGCCTGGTACTTC. Protein sequence: CASSLEAGAWYF. The rearrangement uses TRBV7-9 and TRBJ2-5, with D perhaps TRBD2 (5 bases). V was cut by 3 bases and J by 13 bases, with 15 bases left in between. This CDR3 has 12 residues. Germline loops: CDR1 SEHNR, CDR2 FQNEAQ (reference sequence).

In its sample, this clonotype was seen a few times. CDR3 bases: TGTGCCATCGGAGAACAGGAGGAGTACGAGCAGTACTTC. As protein: CAIGEQEEYEQYF. V usage is TRBV10-3 and J usage is TRBJ2-7; either TRBD1 or TRBD2 may fit D (5 bases each). The V and J ends lost 8 bases and 4 bases respectively, with 15 bases between them. Germline CDR1 is ENHRY and CDR2 is SYGVKD. There are 13 residues in the CDR3.

This clonotype was observed a handful of times. V and J are TRBV5-1 and TRBJ1-4; the match to TRBD1 covers 8 bases. J was trimmed by 10 bases and V by 4 bases; bases with no gene match: 12. The length of the CDR3 is 15 residues. Germline CDR1 is SGHRS and CDR2 is YFSETQ. The CDR3 reads CASSPGDRSPGKLFF. CDR3 in DNA: TGCGCCAGCAGCCCTGGGGACAGGTCCCCTGGAAAACTGTTTTTT.

The V gene is TRBV10-3, the J gene TRBJ2-3, with 7 bases aligning to TRBD1. The CDR3 length is 11 residues. Per germline, CDR1 ENHRY and CDR2 SYGVKD. The V segment lost 8 bases and the J segment 14 bases; nucleotides outside the gene matches: 10. The CDR3 sequence is CAIRQGNMGYF. Here the CDR3 DNA reads TGTGCCATCCGACAGGGAAATATGGGGTATTTT.

This clonotype was observed a few times. The rearrangement joins TRBV20-1 to TRBJ2-4; TRBD1 is a possible D gene (7 bases). Germline-derived CDR1 and CDR2 are DFQATT and SNEGSKA (reference sequence). The CDR3 consists of 12 residues. Trimming pared 5 bases from V and 9 bases from J, leaving 14 bases between. In DNA, the CDR3 is TGCAGTGCTTGGACAGGAGGGAGCATTCAGTACTTC. It yields the protein CSAWTGGSIQYF.

This clonotype was picked up a small number of times. This chain uses TRBV5-1 with TRBJ2-7; TRBD1 matches at 9 bases. Germline V gene sequence: CDR1 SGHRS, CDR2 YFSETQ. The V and J ends lost 3 bases and 2 bases, in that order; junction bases with no gene match: 6. This CDR3 has 15 amino acids. The CDR3 spells CASSSSTGGTYEQYF. The CDR3 coding sequence is TGCGCCAGCAGCTCCTCGACAGGGGGAACCTACGAGCAGTACTTC.

V usage is TRBV10-3 and J usage is TRBJ2-5, with 10 positions matching TRBD1. CDR3 length: 14 amino acids. Germline-derived CDR1 and CDR2 are ENHRY and SYGVKD. The J segment lost 4 bases and the V segment lost 11 bases, leaving 10 bases of the junction unmatched. The CDR3 is CASRGGQGRETQYF. The CDR3 region has the DNA TGTGCCTCCCGTGGGGGACAGGGGAGAGAGACCCAGTACTTC.

This chain connects TRBV7-2 to TRBJ2-1; 8 positions match TRBD1. Germline V gene data show CDR1 as SGHTA and CDR2 as FQGNSA. Unmatched junction bases numbered 7, after V lost 6 bases and J lost 3 bases. The CDR3 has 15 amino acids. CDR3 nucleotides: TGTGCCAGCAGTAAACCGGGACAGGTCTACAATGAGCAGTTCTTC. This sequence encodes CASSKPGQVYNEQFF.

The V call is TRBV5-1, the J call TRBJ1-1; D unresolved. The CDR3 spans 14 residues. Trimming took 1 base from V and 1 from J, leaving 8 bases between them. CDR1 and CDR2 from the germline V gene are SGHRS and YFSETQ. CDR3 loop: CASSLIRENTEAFF. CDR3 in DNA: TGCGCCAGCAGCTTGATTCGGGAGAACACTGAAGCTTTCTTT. The whole variable domain, remainder taken from reference TRBV5-1 and TRBJ1-1, is KAGVTQTPRYLIKTRGQQVTLSCSPISGHRSVSWYQQTPGQGLQFLFEYFSETQRNKGNFPGRFSGRQFSNSRSEMNVSTLELGDSALYLCASSLIRENTEAFFGQGTRLTVV.

The gene calls are TRBV11-3 and TRBJ2-1; 10 bases align to TRBD2. J lost 6 bases, V lost 4 bases, and 9 bases had no gene match. From germline, CDR1 is SGHNT and CDR2 YENEEA. The length of the CDR3 is 16 residues. In nucleotides, the CDR3 is TGTGCCAGCAGCTCGGAGCAGCGGGGGGGCCGCAATGAGCAGTTCTTC. Its protein is CASSSEQRGGRNEQFF.